These T cell receptor beta chains were read from a single sample in a study of human T cells and chemical hapten exposure. TCRdb reprocessed the RACE reads via MiXCR and lists one record per CDR3 protein. This sample has about 77,000 distinct CDR3 sequences, with 13% to 15% found just once. Sequencing was performed on whole blood, taken in connection with sensitization to the hapten diphenylcyclopropenone (DPC). The receptor set was obtained from a woman aged 45 to 65 with alopecia areata. Some clones in this sample may be carry-over from other donors' samples. The CDR3 runs from the conserved cysteine through the conserved F or W. A D gene is named only where the DNA matches it firmly.

cdr3_length,d_call,v_call,cdr3_aa
18,-,TRBV28,CASSPGLRGRFLEQPQHF
14,TRBD2,TRBV5-1,CASSLTSGPGEQFF
14,-,TRBV7-9,CASSFQRSEDIQYF
9,-,TRBV20-1,CSALPGYTF
11,-,TRBV7-6,CASWSGTEAFF
12,-,TRBV11-2,CASSFISAEQYF
12,-,TRBV29-1,CSVEPGRYGYTF
13,-,TRBV29-1,CSVAGLPGNEQYF
13,TRBD2,TRBV28,CASQGGLAGFRAF
14,-,TRBV7-2,CASSFRGENTEAFF
16,TRBD2,TRBV20-1,CSARDSGIPHTGELFF
16,TRBD2,TRBV5-1,CASSLALAGGFREQFF
15,-,TRBV4-3,CASAPRQAAAYEQYF
15,-,TRBV7-9,CASSLGLGSNYGYTF
15,TRBD2,TRBV11-3,CASSLGRGSGNEQFF
12,TRBD1,TRBV27,CASGQGPYEQYF
16,-,TRBV28,CASSIKTGPGGNIQYF
11,TRBD1,TRBV30,CAWSRDREAFF
14,-,TRBV7-2,CASSLGLGNYEQYF
15,TRBD1,TRBV4-3,CASSQPGQGTDTQYF
12,-,TRBV27,CASTSTNEKLFF
18,TRBD2,TRBV7-9,CASSLTQTSGRPGKTQYF
19,TRBD1,TRBV7-9,CASSLRDRGRQMNTGELFF
15,TRBD2,TRBV25-1,CASSGAGGYTDTQYF
15,-,TRBV5-1,CASSLEAGDADTQYF
16,TRBD2,TRBV20-1,CSAQSMGGRVYNEQFF